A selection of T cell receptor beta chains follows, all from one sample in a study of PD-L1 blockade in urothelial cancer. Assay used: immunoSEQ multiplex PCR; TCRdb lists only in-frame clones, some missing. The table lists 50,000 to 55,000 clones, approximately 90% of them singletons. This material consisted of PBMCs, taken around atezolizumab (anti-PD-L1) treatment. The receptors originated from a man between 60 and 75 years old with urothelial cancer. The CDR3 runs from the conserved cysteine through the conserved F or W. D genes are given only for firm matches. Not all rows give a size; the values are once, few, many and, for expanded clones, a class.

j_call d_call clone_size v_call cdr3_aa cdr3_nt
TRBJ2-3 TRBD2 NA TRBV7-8 CASSLRREPTDTQYF TGTGCCAGCAGCTTAAGGCGGGAGCCAACAGATACGCAGTATTTT
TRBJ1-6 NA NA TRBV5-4 CASSAAASPSALHF TGTGCCAGCAGCGCGGCAGCCTCCCCTTCGGCCCTCCACTTT
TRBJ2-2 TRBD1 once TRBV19 CASSPHRDSNTGELFF TGTGCCAGTAGTCCCCACCGGGACAGCAACACCGGGGAGCTGTTTTTT
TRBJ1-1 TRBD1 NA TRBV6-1 CASDSYGQANTEAFF TGTGCCAGCGACAGCTATGGACAGGCCAACACTGAAGCTTTCTTT
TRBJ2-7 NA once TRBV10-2 CASEPNHSYEQYF TGCGCCAGTGAGCCCAACCACTCCTACGAGCAGTACTTC
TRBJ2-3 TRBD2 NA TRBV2 CASAGGPSDTQYF TGTGCCAGCGCGGGGGGCCCTTCAGATACGCAGTATTTT
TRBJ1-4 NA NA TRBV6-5 CASSPTGRFEKLFF TGTGCCAGCAGTCCAACAGGGCGGTTTGAAAAACTGTTTTTT
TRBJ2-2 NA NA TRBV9 CASSIAPRGSTGELFF TGTGCCAGCAGCATCGCACCCCGGGGAAGCACCGGGGAGCTGTTTTTT
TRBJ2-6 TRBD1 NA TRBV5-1 CASSWGTRQGAVPGANVLTF TGCGCCAGCAGCTGGGGAACCAGACAGGGGGCTGTCCCTGGGGCCAACGTCCTGACTTTC
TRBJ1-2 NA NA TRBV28 CASRFLNYGYTF TGTGCCAGCAGGTTCCTTAACTATGGCTACACCTTC
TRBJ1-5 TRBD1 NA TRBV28 CASSSPGQGVQPQHF TGTGCCAGCAGTTCTCCCGGACAGGGGGTTCAGCCCCAGCATTTT
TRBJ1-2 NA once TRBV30 CAWSVPGGRYGYTF TGTGCCTGGAGTGTTCCCGGCGGGAGGTATGGCTACACCTTC
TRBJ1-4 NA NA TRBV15 CATSSIGATNEKLFF TGTGCCACCAGCTCCATAGGGGCCACGAATGAAAAACTGTTTTTT
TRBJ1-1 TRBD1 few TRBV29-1 CSVTQGRGTEAFF TGCAGCGTGACACAGGGGAGAGGGACTGAAGCTTTCTTT
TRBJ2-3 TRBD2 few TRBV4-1 CASSRGLAGSTDTQYF TGCGCCAGCAGCCGGGGACTAGCGGGGAGCACAGATACGCAGTATTTT
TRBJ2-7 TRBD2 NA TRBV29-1 CSASAVGGSYEQYF TGCAGCGCTTCTGCCGTAGGCGGGAGCTACGAGCAGTACTTC
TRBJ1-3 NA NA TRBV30 CAWSKKGAGNTIYF TGTGCCTGGAGCAAGAAAGGGGCTGGAAACACCATATATTTT
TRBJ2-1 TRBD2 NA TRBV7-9 CASSFTGTSGDNEQFF TGTGCCAGCAGCTTCACCGGGACTAGCGGCGACAATGAGCAGTTCTTC
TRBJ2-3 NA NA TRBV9 CASSVEVQADTQYF TGTGCCAGCAGCGTCGAAGTACAGGCGGATACGCAGTATTTT
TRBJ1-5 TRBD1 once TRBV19 CASSIRGTGNQPQHF TGTGCCAGTAGTATCAGGGGGACAGGCAATCAGCCCCAGCATTTT
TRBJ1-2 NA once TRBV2 CASSEERGRGYGYTF TGTGCCAGCAGTGAAGAAAGGGGAAGGGGCTATGGCTACACCTTC
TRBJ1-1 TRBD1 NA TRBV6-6 CASSKGQGANTEAFF TGTGCCAGCAGTAAGGGACAGGGGGCAAACACTGAAGCTTTCTTT
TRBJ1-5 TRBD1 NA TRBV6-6 CASSQDRGPQHF TGTGCCAGCAGCCAGGACAGGGGGCCCCAGCATTTT
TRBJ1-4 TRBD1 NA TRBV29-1 CSVDTGGGEKLFF TGCAGCGTTGATACAGGGGGAGGAGAAAAACTGTTTTTT
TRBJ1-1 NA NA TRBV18 CASSPKEGTEAFF TGTGCCAGCTCTCCAAAAGAGGGCACTGAAGCTTTCTTT
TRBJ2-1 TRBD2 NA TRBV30 CAWSGLAVGRIQFF TGTGCCTGGAGTGGACTAGCGGTTGGGAGGATCCAGTTCTTC
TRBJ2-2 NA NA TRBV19 CASSYRESGELFF TGTGCCAGTAGCTACAGGGAATCCGGGGAGCTGTTTTTT
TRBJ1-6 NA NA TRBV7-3 CASSRTALSYNSPLHF TGTGCCAGCAGCAGGACAGCGCTTTCCTATAATTCACCCCTCCACTTT
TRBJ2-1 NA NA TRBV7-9 CASSLQAGVYNEQFF TGTGCCAGCAGCTTACAGGCCGGGGTTTACAATGAGCAGTTCTTC
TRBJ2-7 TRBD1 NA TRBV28 CASSSPGQGNHEQYF TGTGCCAGCAGTTCCCCGGGACAGGGAAACCACGAGCAGTACTTC
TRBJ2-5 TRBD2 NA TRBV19 CASSVRLAGGREKETQYF TGTGCCAGTAGTGTACGACTAGCGGGGGGCCGAGAGAAAGAGACCCAGTACTTC
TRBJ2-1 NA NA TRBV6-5 CARGGGANEQFF TGTGCCAGGGGAGGGGGGGCCAATGAGCAGTTCTTC
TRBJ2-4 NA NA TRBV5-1 CASSLTGAKNIQYF TGCGCCAGCAGCTTGACAGGAGCCAAAAACATTCAGTACTTC